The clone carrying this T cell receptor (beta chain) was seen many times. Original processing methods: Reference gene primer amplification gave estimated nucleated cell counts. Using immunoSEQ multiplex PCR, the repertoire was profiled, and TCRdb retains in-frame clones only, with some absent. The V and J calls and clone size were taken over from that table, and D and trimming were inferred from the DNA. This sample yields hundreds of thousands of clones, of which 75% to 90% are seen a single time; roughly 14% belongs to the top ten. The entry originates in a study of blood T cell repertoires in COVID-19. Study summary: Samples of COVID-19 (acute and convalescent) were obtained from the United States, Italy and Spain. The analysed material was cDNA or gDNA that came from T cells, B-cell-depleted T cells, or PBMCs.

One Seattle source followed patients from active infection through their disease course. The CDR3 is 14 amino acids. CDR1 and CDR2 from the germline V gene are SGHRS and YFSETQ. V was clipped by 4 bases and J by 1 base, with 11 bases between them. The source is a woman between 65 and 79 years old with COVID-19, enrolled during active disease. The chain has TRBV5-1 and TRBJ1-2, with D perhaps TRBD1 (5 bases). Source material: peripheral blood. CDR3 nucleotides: TGCGCCAGCAGCCCGCTGACAGTTAACTATGGCTACACCTTC. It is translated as CASSPLTVNYGYTF.